These T cell receptor beta chains were read from a single sample in a study of cytomegalovirus exposure and HLA in healthy donors. The data were produced by immunoSEQ multiplex PCR, yet TCRdb's version contains in-frame clones alone and is incomplete. The top ten clones hold about 3% of a sample with approximately 150,000 clones, under 70% of them seen once. The sample consisted of PBMCs. Every receptor here comes from a woman aged 40 to 49 in good health and CMV-seropositive. CDR3s include the opening cysteine and the closing phenylalanine or tryptophan. The order of the fields is J gene, V gene, clone size, D gene, CDR3 DNA, CDR3 protein. A D gene is named only where the DNA matches it firmly. Clone size, where shown, is once, few, many, or a class for clones that have expanded.

>TRBJ2-3|TRBV4-1|.|.
TGCGCCAGCAGCCAACGGGGATCCGGCACAGATACGCAGTATTTT
CASSQRGSGTDTQYF
>TRBJ1-1|TRBV28|.|.
TGTGCCAGCAGTTCCCGTGAGGACACTGAAGCTTTCTTT
CASSSREDTEAFF
>TRBJ2-7|TRBV5-6|.|TRBD2
TGTGCCAGCAGCGCACGGACTAGCGGGAGGTCCAGGTACGAGCAGTACTTC
CASSARTSGRSRYEQYF
>TRBJ1-2|TRBV6-1|.|TRBD1
TGTGCCAGCAGTTTCGACAGGGGGACCGAAAGAGGCTACACCTTC
CASSFDRGTERGYTF
>TRBJ2-5|TRBV6-1|once|.
TGTGCCAGCAGTCCGACGGGTCCCTCACAAGAGACCCAGTACTTC
CASSPTGPSQETQYF
>TRBJ2-4|TRBV2|.|TRBD1
TGTGCCAGCAGTTACGGGACAGATTTTCAGTACTTC
CASSYGTDFQYF
>TRBJ2-3|TRBV5-4|.|TRBD2
TGTGCCAGCAGCTTCGGACTAGCGGGAGGGCCAGATACGCAGTATTTT
CASSFGLAGGPDTQYF
>TRBJ1-5|TRBV19|few|.
TGTGCCAGTCGTGGGGAGGTCCGCAATCAGCCCCAGCATTTT
CASRGEVRNQPQHF
>TRBJ1-4|TRBV28|few|TRBD1
TGTGCCAGCGCAGGGGGGCCGGTTGAAAAACTGTTTTTT
CASAGGPVEKLFF
>TRBJ1-5|TRBV2|few|TRBD1
TGTGCCAGCAGGTGGGACAGGGATGGCAATCAGCCCCAGAATTTT
CASRWDRDGNQPQNF
>TRBJ2-5|TRBV6-5|.|TRBD1
TGTGCCAGCAGTTACTCGACGCAGGGGGTCGGGACCCAGTACTTC
CASSYSTQGVGTQYF
>TRBJ2-1|TRBV29-1|.|TRBD2
TGCAGCGTTGAACTAGCGGACTACAATGAGCAGTTCTTC
CSVELADYNEQFF
>TRBJ2-7|TRBV10-3|once|.
TGTGCCATCAGTGACGGGAATACCTACGAGCAGTACTTC
CAISDGNTYEQYF
>TRBJ2-1|TRBV10-3|few|.
TGTGCCATCAGCCCCCGCCGAGCGGGTGAAAACGGCGAGCAGTTCTTC
CAISPRRAGENGEQFF
>TRBJ2-7|TRBV7-8|few|TRBD1
TGTGCCAGCAGCTTACGGACAGGGGTAACCTACGAGCAGTACTTC
CASSLRTGVTYEQYF
>TRBJ2-3|TRBV29-1|.|TRBD2
TGCAGCGTTGTGGCGGGAGCGGTGGGTACGCAGTATTTT
CSVVAGAVGTQYF
>TRBJ2-1|TRBV4-3|.|TRBD2
TGCGCCAGCAGCCAAGATCCCGCGCGGGGGGCCGACTACAATGAGCAGTTCTTC
CASSQDPARGADYNEQFF
>TRBJ1-5|TRBV4-1|.|TRBD1
TGCGCCAGCAGCCAAGATGGGACAGGGGTACAGCCCCAGCATTTT
CASSQDGTGVQPQHF
>TRBJ2-3|TRBV7-9|.|.
TGTGCCAGCAGCTTCGCGGGGACCCGCGCAGATACGCAGTATTTT
CASSFAGTRADTQYF
>TRBJ1-1|TRBV30|few|.
TGTGCCAGATTAGCAGGTAGGGGGGGGTTGGGCACTGAAGCTTTCTTT
CARLAGRGGLGTEAFF
>TRBJ2-5|TRBV7-3|.|.
TGTGCCAGCAGTCTAGGATGGCAAGAGACCCAGTACTTC
CASSLGWQETQYF
>TRBJ2-7|TRBV18|.|TRBD2
TGTGCCAGCTCACCGACAATACTAGCGGGGACCTACGAGCAGTACTTC
CASSPTILAGTYEQYF
>TRBJ2-7|TRBV29-1|.|.
TGCAGCGTTGTGCTTGGCGAGACGGGACTGAACTTC
CSVVLGETGLNF
>TRBJ2-5|TRBV19|.|TRBD2
TGTGCCAGTAGTATAGTTCGGACTAGCGGGATTCAAGAGACCCAGTACTTC
CASSIVRTSGIQETQYF